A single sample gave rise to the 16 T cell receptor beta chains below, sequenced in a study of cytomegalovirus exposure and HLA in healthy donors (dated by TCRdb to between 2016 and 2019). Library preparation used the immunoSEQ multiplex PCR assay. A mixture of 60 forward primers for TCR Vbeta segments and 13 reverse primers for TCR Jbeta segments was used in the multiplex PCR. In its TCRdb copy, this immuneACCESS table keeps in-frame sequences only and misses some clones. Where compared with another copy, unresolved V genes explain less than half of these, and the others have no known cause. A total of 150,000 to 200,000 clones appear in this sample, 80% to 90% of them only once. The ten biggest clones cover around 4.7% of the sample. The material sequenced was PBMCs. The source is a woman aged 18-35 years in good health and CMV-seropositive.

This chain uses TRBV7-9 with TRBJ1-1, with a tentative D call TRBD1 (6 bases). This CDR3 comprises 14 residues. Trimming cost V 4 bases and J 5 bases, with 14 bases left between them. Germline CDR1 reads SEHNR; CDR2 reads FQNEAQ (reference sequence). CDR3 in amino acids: CASSSPRGGTEAFF. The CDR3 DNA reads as TGTGCCAGCAGCTCACCTAGGGGGGGGACTGAAGCTTTCTTT.

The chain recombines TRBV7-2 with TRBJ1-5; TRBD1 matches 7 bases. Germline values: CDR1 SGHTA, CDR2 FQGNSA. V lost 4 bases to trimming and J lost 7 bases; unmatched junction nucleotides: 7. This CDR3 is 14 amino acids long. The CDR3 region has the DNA TGTGCCAGCAGCTCGGGACAGAGCGGGCAGCCCCAGCATTTT. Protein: CASSSGQSGQPQHF.

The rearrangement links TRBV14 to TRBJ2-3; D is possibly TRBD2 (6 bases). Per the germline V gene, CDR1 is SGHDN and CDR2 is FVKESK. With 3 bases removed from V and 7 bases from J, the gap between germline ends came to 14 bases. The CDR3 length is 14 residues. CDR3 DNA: TGTGCCAGCAGCCAGCGGGACCAAGGGTATACGCAGTATTTT. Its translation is CASSQRDQGYTQYF.

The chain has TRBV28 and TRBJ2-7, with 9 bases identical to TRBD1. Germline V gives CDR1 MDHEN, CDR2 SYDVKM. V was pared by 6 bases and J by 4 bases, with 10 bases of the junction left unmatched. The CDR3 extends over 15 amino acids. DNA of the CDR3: TGTGCCAGCAGCACCCCCGGGACAGGGTTATACGAGCAGTACTTC. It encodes CASSTPGTGLYEQYF.

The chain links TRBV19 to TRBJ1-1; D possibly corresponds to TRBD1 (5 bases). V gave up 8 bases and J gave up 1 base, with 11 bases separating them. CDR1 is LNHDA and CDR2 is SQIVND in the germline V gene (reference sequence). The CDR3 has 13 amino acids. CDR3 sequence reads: CASRAGENTEAFF. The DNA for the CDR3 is TGTGCCAGTCGGGCGGGGGAGAACACTGAAGCTTTCTTT.

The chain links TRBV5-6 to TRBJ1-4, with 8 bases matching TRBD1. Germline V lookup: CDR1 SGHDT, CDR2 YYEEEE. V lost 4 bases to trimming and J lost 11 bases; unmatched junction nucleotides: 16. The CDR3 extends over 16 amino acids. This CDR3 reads CASSGQTGAAVGKLFF. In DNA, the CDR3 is TGTGCCAGCAGCGGCCAGACAGGGGCGGCGGTGGGGAAACTGTTTTTT.

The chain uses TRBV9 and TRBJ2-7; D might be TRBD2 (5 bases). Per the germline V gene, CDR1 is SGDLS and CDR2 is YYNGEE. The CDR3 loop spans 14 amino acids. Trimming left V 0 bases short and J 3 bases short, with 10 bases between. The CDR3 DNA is TGTGCCAGCAGCGTAGATGGGAGTAACTACGAGCAGTACTTC. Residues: CASSVDGSNYEQYF.

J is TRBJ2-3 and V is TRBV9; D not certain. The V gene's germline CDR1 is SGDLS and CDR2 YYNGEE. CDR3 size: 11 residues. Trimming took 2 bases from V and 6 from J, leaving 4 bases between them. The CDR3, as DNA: TGTGCCAGCAGCGTGGAGGATACGCAGTATTTT. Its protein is CASSVEDTQYF.

DNA of the CDR3: TGTGCCAGCAGCCGACCGGGACAGGACAACGAAAAACTGTTTTTT. Its translation: CASSRPGQDNEKLFF. The genes are TRBV5-4 and TRBJ1-4; 8 bases are shared with TRBD1. V dropped 4 bases and J dropped 8; count of bases not matched to a gene: 10. The CDR3 has 15 residues. Germline-derived CDR1 and CDR2 are SGHNT and YYREEE (reference sequence).

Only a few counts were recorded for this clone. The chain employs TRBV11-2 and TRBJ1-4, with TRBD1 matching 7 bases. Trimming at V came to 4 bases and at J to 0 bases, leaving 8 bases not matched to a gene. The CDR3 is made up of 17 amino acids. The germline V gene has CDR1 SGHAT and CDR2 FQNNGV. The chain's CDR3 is CASSSQRDSATNEKLFF. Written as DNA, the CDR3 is TGTGCCAGCAGCTCCCAAAGGGACAGCGCAACTAATGAAAAACTGTTTTTT.

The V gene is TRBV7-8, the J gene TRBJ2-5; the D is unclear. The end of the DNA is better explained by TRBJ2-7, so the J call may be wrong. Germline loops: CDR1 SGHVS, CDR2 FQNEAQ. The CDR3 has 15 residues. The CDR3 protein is CASSLARPANYEQYF. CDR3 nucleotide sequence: TGTGCCAGCAGCTTAGCCCGTCCAGCGAACTACGAGCAGTACTTC.

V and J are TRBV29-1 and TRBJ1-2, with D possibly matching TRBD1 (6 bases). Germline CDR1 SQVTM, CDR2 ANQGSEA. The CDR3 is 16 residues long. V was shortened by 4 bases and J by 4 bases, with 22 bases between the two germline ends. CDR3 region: CSVGQGTNDFGYGYTF. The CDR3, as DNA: TGCAGCGTTGGGCAGGGGACAAATGACTTTGGCTATGGCTACACCTTC.

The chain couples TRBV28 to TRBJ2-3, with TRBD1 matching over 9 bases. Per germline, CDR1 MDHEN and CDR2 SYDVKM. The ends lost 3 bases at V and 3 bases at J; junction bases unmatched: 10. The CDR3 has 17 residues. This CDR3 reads CASSFGTGTARTDTQYF. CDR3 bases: TGTGCCAGCAGTTTCGGGACAGGGACAGCTCGGACAGATACGCAGTATTTT.

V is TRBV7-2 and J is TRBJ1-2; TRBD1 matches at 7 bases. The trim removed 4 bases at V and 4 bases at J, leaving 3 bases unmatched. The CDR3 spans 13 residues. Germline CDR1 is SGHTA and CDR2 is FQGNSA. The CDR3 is CASSSDRAYGYTF. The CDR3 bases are TGTGCCAGCAGCTCCGACAGGGCCTATGGCTACACCTTC.

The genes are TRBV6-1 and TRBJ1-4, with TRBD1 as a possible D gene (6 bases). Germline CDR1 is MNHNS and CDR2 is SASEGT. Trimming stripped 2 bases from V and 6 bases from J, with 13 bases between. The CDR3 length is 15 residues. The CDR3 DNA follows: TGTGCCAGCAGTGAAACAGGGCCTCGCGATGAAAAACTGTTTTTT. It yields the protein CASSETGPRDEKLFF.

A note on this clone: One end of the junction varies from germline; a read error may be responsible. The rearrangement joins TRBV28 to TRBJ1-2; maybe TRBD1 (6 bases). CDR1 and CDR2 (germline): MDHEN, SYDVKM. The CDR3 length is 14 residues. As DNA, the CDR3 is TGTGCCAGCAGGATACAGGGATCCCCCTATGACTACACCTTC. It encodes CASRIQGSPYDYTF.